A selection of T cell receptor beta chains follows, all from one sample in a study of blood T cell repertoires in COVID-19. The assay was immunoSEQ multiplex PCR, and TCRdb's table has in-frame clones only and misses some. The table lists 200,000 to 250,000 clones, about 91% of them singletons. Sequencing used PBMCs or T cells enriched from blood (not recorded which). Receptors originate from a woman in her twenties or thirties with acute COVID-19. The CDR3 runs from the conserved cysteine through the conserved F or W. D genes are given only for firm matches. Expanded clones are given a class, and other clones once, few, many or no size at all.

J,length,size,V,D,CDR3,DNA
TRBJ2-2,14,.,TRBV7-2,TRBD1,CASSFTGDTGELFF,TGTGCCAGCAGCTTTACAGGGGACACCGGGGAGCTGTTTTTT
TRBJ2-5,13,.,TRBV6-5,TRBD1,CASSYARGETQYF,TGTGCCAGCAGTTACGCCAGGGGGGAGACCCAGTACTTC
TRBJ1-5,14,.,TRBV19,.,CASSISGRGEAQHF,TGTGCCAGTAGTATCTCGGGCAGGGGAGAAGCCCAGCATTTT
TRBJ2-5,14,few,TRBV7-7,TRBD2,CASSLASGDGTQYF,TGTGCTAGCAGCTTAGCTAGCGGGGATGGGACCCAGTACTTC
TRBJ1-4,14,.,TRBV6-6,.,CASSWRRTNEKLFF,TGTGCCAGCAGTTGGAGAAGGACTAATGAAAAACTGTTTTTT
TRBJ2-1,13,.,TRBV29-1,TRBD1,CSVDAGQGNEQFF,TGCAGCGTGGACGCAGGACAGGGAAATGAGCAGTTCTTC
TRBJ2-1,14,.,TRBV9,TRBD2,CASSDGGAINEQFF,TGTGCCAGCAGCGACGGGGGGGCCATTAATGAGCAGTTCTTC
TRBJ1-3,15,.,TRBV3-1/TRBV3-2,.,CASSQDVGAGNTIYF,TGTGCCAGCAGCCAAGACGTCGGGGCTGGAAACACCATATATTTT
TRBJ2-1,15,.,TRBV27,.,CASTLSPDSYNEQFF,TGTGCCAGCACCTTGTCCCCAGACAGTTACAATGAGCAGTTCTTC
TRBJ1-2,14,.,TRBV7-2,.,CASSLEKGSYGYTF,TGTGCCAGCAGCTTAGAGAAAGGGAGCTATGGCTACACCTTC
TRBJ2-7,13,.,TRBV2,TRBD1,CASRGQAGTTKSF,TGTGCCAGCAGAGGACAGGCCGGGACAACAAAGAGCTTC
TRBJ2-5,14,.,TRBV5-1,TRBD1,CASTKGQGGETQYF,TGCGCCAGCACGAAGGGACAGGGTGGGGAGACCCAGTACTTC
TRBJ1-5,11,.,TRBV2,.,CASSEAAWQHF,TGTGCCAGCAGTGAGGCCGCTTGGCAGCATTTT
TRBJ2-3,16,.,TRBV11-2,TRBD1,CASSRLTPGGGDTQYF,TGTGCCAGCAGCCGACTGACCCCAGGGGGTGGAGATACGCAGTATTTT
TRBJ2-5,14,once,TRBV29-1,.,CSVDHRQPQETQYF,TGCAGCGTTGATCACCGACAACCCCAAGAGACCCAGTACTTC
TRBJ2-5,14,.,TRBV10-3,.,CAISENQGSGTQYF,TGTGCCATCAGTGAGAACCAGGGTTCGGGGACCCAGTACTTC
TRBJ2-7,15,.,TRBV19,TRBD1,CASSIGDRVDYEQYF,TGTGCCAGTAGTATTGGTGACAGGGTGGACTACGAGCAGTACTTC
TRBJ1-1,13,.,TRBV5-1,.,CASSIQGEGKAFF,TGCGCCAGCAGCATCCAGGGTGAAGGGAAAGCTTTCTTT
TRBJ1-1,14,.,TRBV12-5,.,CASGLFATLDEAFF,TGTGCTAGTGGTTTGTTCGCGACACTAGATGAAGCTTTCTTT
TRBJ2-3,12,.,TRBV29-1,.,CSVFTGGDTQYF,TGCAGCGTATTCACAGGTGGGGATACGCAGTATTTT
TRBJ1-4,15,.,TRBV6-5,.,CASRWTFRTNEKLFF,TGTGCCAGCAGGTGGACATTTCGAACTAATGAAAAACTGTTTTTT
TRBJ1-2,14,.,TRBV5-6,.,CASSPEGVHYGYTF,TGTGCCAGCAGCCCCGAGGGGGTCCACTATGGCTACACCTTC
TRBJ1-5,14,.,TRBV6-1,.,CASSDKGGNQPQHF,TGTGCCAGCAGTGATAAGGGGGGCAATCAGCCCCAGCATTTT
TRBJ1-1,15,.,TRBV5-1,TRBD1,CASSTRQGVWAEAFF,TGCGCCAGCAGCACGCGACAGGGGGTGTGGGCTGAAGCTTTCTTT
TRBJ2-3,16,.,TRBV24-1,TRBD2,CATSDSGGQGTDTQYF,TGTGCCACCAGTGATTCGGGGGGTCAGGGCACAGATACGCAGTATTTT
TRBJ2-2,16,.,TRBV10-3,TRBD2,CAIRDSGGADTGELFF,TGTGCCATCAGGGATAGCGGGGGGGCCGACACCGGGGAGCTGTTTTTT
TRBJ2-7,15,.,TRBV19,TRBD1,CASSFGTGGFYEQYF,TGTGCCAGTAGTTTCGGGACAGGGGGCTTCTACGAGCAGTACTTC
TRBJ1-5,14,few,TRBV21-1,.,CASSHPKTYQPQHF,TGTGCCAGCAGTCACCCTAAGACTTATCAGCCCCAGCATTTT
TRBJ2-2,15,.,TRBV19,.,CASSIFQRNTGELFF,TGTGCCAGTAGTATTTTTCAGCGGAACACCGGGGAGCTGTTTTTT
TRBJ1-5,14,.,TRBV9,.,CASSVGGKNQPQHF,TGTGCCAGCAGCGTAGGGGGCAAGAATCAGCCCCAGCATTTT
TRBJ1-2,15,once,TRBV19,.,CASSTAGGEAYGYTF,TGTGCCAGTAGTACAGCGGGGGGGGAAGCCTATGGCTACACCTTC
TRBJ2-7,14,once,TRBV10-2,TRBD2,CASSEIAGFYEQYF,TGCGCCAGCAGTGAGATAGCGGGGTTTTACGAGCAGTACTTC
TRBJ1-2,16,.,TRBV7-2,TRBD1,CASSLDNTGGVDGYTF,TGTGCCAGCAGCTTAGACAACACAGGGGGCGTGGATGGCTACACCTTC
TRBJ1-2,13,.,TRBV13,.,CASSLLGHYGYTF,TGTGCCAGCAGCTTATTGGGGCACTATGGCTACACCTTC